This record covers a single T cell receptor (beta chain). Its matching antigen is unknown. The read terminates 3 residues ahead of where the CDR3 ends, so the germline J gene completes it. The data belong to a study of T cells in women clearing cervical HPV infection. Study information: Cases were women with histologically confirmed HPV16-related CIN3 or worse, including a couple of invasive cancers. Cases' blood sampling followed lesion detection by median about 150 days (90 to 200).

TCRdb keeps only in-frame clones here, not all; method: immunoSEQ multiplex PCR. Here the sample table reports about 36,000 clones. Germline V gene sequence: CDR1 GTSNPN, CDR2 SVGIG (reference sequence). This CDR3 spans 15 amino acids. The J segment lost 3 bases and the V segment lost 0 bases, leaving 4 bases of the junction unmatched. Notes on the study in general: CIN3+ cases had significantly higher TCR richness than controls; evenness did not differ. TRBV6-7 abundance was lower in cases than controls (0.11% versus 0.16%).

Sequencing was carried out using blood buffy coat. The sequence derives from a woman between 18 and 70 years old with a cervical HPV16 infection that either progressed to CIN3+ or cleared (not recorded which). The chain joins TRBV30 to TRBJ2-7; 11 nucleotides align to TRBD1. The sequenced CDR3 bases are TGTGCCTGGAGTGTAGGAGGGACAGGGGGCTACGAG. As protein: CAWSVGGTGGYE. The CDR3 in its entirety is CAWSVGGTGGYEQYF.